These 26 T cell receptor beta chains share one sample of origin, sequenced in a study of response to subunit inactivated influenza vaccine. Using its own MiXCR run on the RT-PCR reads, TCRdb lists one record per CDR3 protein. The table shows about 520,000 distinct CDR3 sequences, with roughly 7.9% occurring only once. Specimen: PBMCs from blood, collected 23 months after vaccination. The receptors come from a man aged 50-75 years who received an inactivated influenza vaccine.

The chain has TRBV7-2 and TRBJ2-3; D is undetermined. CDR3 length: 13 amino acids. Germline V gene data show CDR1 as SGHTA and CDR2 as FQGNSA. Trimming took off 1 base at V and 4 bases at J, with 6 bases between the two ends. The CDR3 DNA is TGTGCCAGCAGCTTAGACCGGGCAGATACGCAGTATTTT. It specifies CASSLDRADTQYF.

The chain is built from TRBV12-3 or TRBV12-4 and TRBJ2-1, with TRBD2 identical over 9 bases. The trim removed 6 bases at V and 9 bases at J, leaving 9 bases unmatched. The CDR3 totals 14 residues. The DNA for the CDR3 is TGTGCCAGCAGCGAGACTAGCGGTGGCACTGAGCAGTTCTTC. Encoded protein: CASSETSGGTEQFF.

This clonotype appeared a few times. J is TRBJ2-4 and V is TRBV19; D unresolved. The CDR3 length is 14 residues. The V and J ends lost 6 bases and 0 bases respectively, with 9 bases between them. Germline assignment: CDR1 LNHDA and CDR2 SQIVND (reference sequence). CDR3 loop: CASRNTLAKNIQYF. CDR3 DNA: TGTGCCAGTAGGAACACACTAGCCAAAAACATTCAGTACTTC.

This clonotype was counted ten times or more. V is TRBV9 and J is TRBJ2-3; TRBD2 matches at 7 bases. CDR1 and CDR2 from the germline V gene are SGDLS and YYNGEE. The V and J ends lost 0 bases and 9 bases, in that order; junction bases with no gene match: 4. The CDR3 is 13 residues long. The CDR3 DNA is TGTGCCAGCAGCGTAGGGACTAGTTCAACGCAGTATTTT. Amino acids: CASSVGTSSTQYF.

The genes are TRBV12-3 or TRBV12-4 and TRBJ2-3; D call uncertain. CDR3 length: 11 amino acids. The germline V and J ends were trimmed by 7 bases and 10 bases, with 12 bases remaining between them. This chain's CDR3 is CASMNSLAQYF. DNA of the CDR3: TGTGCCAGCATGAATTCGCTGGCGCAGTATTTT.

In its sample, this clonotype was seen many times. This rearrangement joins TRBV6-2 or TRBV6-3 to TRBJ1-5; 7 bases align to TRBD1. Germline CDR1 reads MNHEY; CDR2 reads SVGEGT. This CDR3 spans 15 amino acids. V lost 6 bases, J lost 1 base, and 6 bases stayed unmatched. In nucleotides, the CDR3 is TGTGCCAGCAGCAGGGGACAGTCGAGCAATCAGCCCCAGCATTTT. This gives the protein CASSRGQSSNQPQHF.

In its sample, this clonotype was seen a few times. The rearrangement joins TRBV12-3 or TRBV12-4 to TRBJ2-1; D is unresolved. Trimming removed 6 bases at V and 9 bases at J, with 15 bases between. The CDR3 runs to 13 residues. The CDR3 reads CASSFSARTEQFF. The CDR3 nucleotides read TGTGCCAGCAGCTTCTCCGCAAGGACTGAGCAGTTCTTC.

This clonotype was seen a few times. This chain joins TRBV4-2 and TRBJ2-1; 9 bases align to TRBD2. V lost 1 base, J lost 8 bases, and 12 bases stayed unmatched. This CDR3 spans 17 amino acids. Germline V gives CDR1 LGHNA, CDR2 YNFKEQ. The CDR3: CASSQGPQREAAYEQFF. In DNA form, the CDR3 reads TGTGCCAGCAGCCAAGGGCCCCAGCGGGAGGCAGCATATGAGCAGTTCTTC.

V and J are TRBV7-9 and TRBJ2-2; no definite D call. V lost 3 bases, J lost 3 bases, and 17 bases lay in between. Germline V lookup: CDR1 SEHNR, CDR2 FQNEAQ (reference sequence). There are 17 residues in the CDR3. CDR3 amino acids: CASSFASGLAYTGELFF. The CDR3 nucleotides are TGTGCCAGCAGCTTTGCATCCGGGCTTGCCTACACCGGGGAGCTGTTTTTT. Drawing the rest from reference TRBV7-9 and TRBJ2-2, the complete variable domain is DTGVSQNPRHKITKRGQNVTFRCDPISEHNRLYWYRQTLGQGPEFLTYFQNEAQLEKSRLLSDRFSAERPKGSFSTLEIQRTEQGDSAMYLCASSFASGLAYTGELFFGEGSRLTVL.

The chain has TRBV7-9 and TRBJ1-1, with TRBD1 matching over 7 bases. This CDR3 has 13 amino acids. The trim removed 3 bases at V and 8 bases at J, leaving 6 bases unmatched. CDR1 and CDR2 (germline): SEHNR, FQNEAQ (reference sequence). The CDR3, as DNA: TGTGCCAGCAGCTTCCGACAGGGAATGGAAGCTTTCTTT. Translation gives CASSFRQGMEAFF.

This clonotype has just a few counts. The CDR3: CSVMFGQETQYF. DNA of the CDR3: TGCAGCGTGATGTTTGGCCAAGAGACCCAGTACTTC. The chain joins TRBV29-1 to TRBJ2-5; no clear D gene. The CDR3 contains 12 residues. The V gene's germline CDR1 is SQVTM and CDR2 ANQGSEA. V lost 6 bases and J 1 base, leaving 9 bases between the germline ends.

Ten or more counts support this clonotype. This chain uses TRBV5-5 with TRBJ1-5; maybe TRBD1 (6 bases). The CDR3 extends over 15 amino acids. Trimming took off 0 bases at V and 5 bases at J, with 12 bases between the two ends. CDR1 and CDR2 from the germline V gene are SGHKS and YYEKEE (reference sequence). The CDR3 coding sequence is TGTGCCAGCAGCTTGGGGGGGGGACAATATCAGCCCCAGCATTTT. This translates into CASSLGGGQYQPQHF.

The rearrangement joins TRBV5-5 to TRBJ1-2, with D uncertain. CDR3 size: 15 residues. Germline V gene data show CDR1 as SGHKS and CDR2 as YYEKEE (reference sequence). V was cut by 0 bases and J by 4 bases, with 13 bases left in between. In nucleotides, the CDR3 is TGTGCCAGCAGCTTGGTCCAGGATTGGGTCTATGGCTACACCTTC. Residues: CASSLVQDWVYGYTF.

This clonotype has ten or more counts. The chain recombines TRBV4-1 with TRBJ2-4; 9 positions agree with TRBD1. The germline gives CDR1 MGHRA, CDR2 YSYEKL. V shed 3 bases and J 6 bases; nucleotides not matched to a gene: 3. CDR3 size: 14 residues. CDR3 loop: CASSQTGGRNIQYF. CDR3 bases: TGCGCCAGCAGCCAGACAGGGGGGAGAAACATTCAGTACTTC.

A few counts support this clonotype. The chain has TRBV27 and TRBJ1-1; 9 bases map to TRBD1. Germline values: CDR1 MNHEY, CDR2 SMNVEV (reference sequence). The CDR3 runs to 15 residues. The V gene end was trimmed by 3 bases and the J gene end by 4 bases; junction bases not matched to a gene: 6. The CDR3 DNA is TGTGCCAGCAGTTTGGGGGACAGGGCGGGCACTGAAGCTTTCTTT. This sequence encodes CASSLGDRAGTEAFF.

In this sample, this clonotype turned up many times. The V gene is TRBV28, the J gene TRBJ2-1, with D maybe TRBD2 (6 bases). CDR1 is MDHEN and CDR2 is SYDVKM in the germline V gene. V was shortened by 2 bases and J by 3 bases, with 8 bases between the two germline ends. The length of the CDR3 is 14 residues. The CDR3 bases are TGTGCCAGCAGTTTACGGCGGGGCTACAATGAGCAGTTCTTC. Encoded protein: CASSLRRGYNEQFF.

This clonotype has only a few counts. The V gene is TRBV5-1, the J gene TRBJ2-7, with 9 bases identical to TRBD1. CDR1 and CDR2 (germline): SGHRS, YFSETQ. J was trimmed by 3 bases and V by 1 base; bases with no gene match: 11. CDR3 length equals 17 residues. CDR3 sequence reads: CASSLFPPGTGIYEQYF. CDR3 in DNA: TGCGCCAGCAGCTTGTTCCCTCCTGGGACAGGGATCTACGAGCAGTACTTC.

Of note for this clonotype: In this CDR3 the conserved last residue, phenylalanine or tryptophan, is missing, so a read error is likely. Because the CDR3's place on the DNA is in doubt, the DNA is left out and the CDR3 is given as listed by TCRdb. The chain couples TRBV3-1 to TRBJ1-2. Germline CDR1 LGHDT, CDR2 YNNKEL (reference sequence). Both ends counted, the CDR3 spans 11 residues. The CDR3 is CASSQGAKPHL.

This clonotype was seen ten or more times. V gene TRBV7-2 combines with J gene TRBJ2-1; either TRBD1 or TRBD2 may fit D (5 bases each). Trimming took off 5 bases at V and 13 bases at J, with 21 bases between the two ends. The germline V gene has CDR1 SGHTA and CDR2 FQGNSA. The CDR3 contains 14 residues. The CDR3 DNA follows: TGTGCCAGCAGCCCCCAGCCCGATGGGACCAGACAGTTCTTC. Translated: CASSPQPDGTRQFF.

This clonotype was detected a few times. This chain links TRBV4-3 with TRBJ2-7; 7 bases map to TRBD2. V lost 0 bases to trimming and J lost 3 bases; unmatched junction nucleotides: 8. The CDR3 is made up of 16 amino acids. CDR1 LGHNA and CDR2 YSLEER come from the germline V gene. This chain's CDR3 is CASSQDLNGRYYEQYF. CDR3 in DNA: TGCGCCAGCAGCCAAGATTTAAACGGGAGGTACTACGAGCAGTACTTC.

This clonotype was picked up a small number of times. This rearrangement joins TRBV7-2 to TRBJ2-3; D remains ambiguous. Trimming stripped 6 bases from V and 4 bases from J, with 17 bases between. Germline V lookup: CDR1 SGHTA, CDR2 FQGNSA. This CDR3 is built from 15 residues. The CDR3 is CASRQVSNQADTQYF. The CDR3 DNA is TGTGCCAGCAGGCAAGTCAGCAATCAGGCAGATACGCAGTATTTT.

Many counts were recorded for this clonotype. The rearrangement uses TRBV5-6 and TRBJ1-2, with TRBD1 matching over 8 bases. The V gene end was trimmed by 5 bases and the J gene end by 8 bases; junction bases not matched to a gene: 17. Germline V gene data show CDR1 as SGHDT and CDR2 as YYEEEE. This CDR3 spans 16 amino acids. CDR3 DNA sequence: TGTGCCAGCAGAACGACCGGACAGGGCTCCCCTGGCGGCTACACCTTC. Translation gives CASRTTGQGSPGGYTF.

This clonotype has just a few counts. The J gene is TRBJ1-4, the V gene TRBV20-1; D perhaps matches TRBD1 (6 bases). This CDR3 comprises 13 residues. Trimming stripped 3 bases from V and 8 bases from J, with 13 bases between. Germline CDR1 is DFQATT and CDR2 is SNEGSKA (reference sequence). The CDR3 is CSASRGPGEKLFF. As DNA, the CDR3 is TGCAGTGCTAGCAGGGGCCCGGGGGAAAAACTGTTTTTT.

This clonotype was recorded a few times. The chain has TRBV6-2 or TRBV6-3 and TRBJ2-3, with unresolved D. This CDR3 region has 14 residues. V was shortened by 8 bases and J by 2 bases, with 14 bases between the two germline ends. Germline V gene sequence: CDR1 MNHEY, CDR2 SVGEGT. The CDR3 DNA sequence: TGTGCCAGCCGTCCCGCCGGCGCCACAGATACGCAGTATTTT. Translated, it gives CASRPAGATDTQYF.

There are a few counts of this clonotype. V and J are TRBV7-9 and TRBJ2-5, with unresolved D. Trimming left V 3 bases short and J 5 bases short, with 16 bases between. This CDR3 region has 15 residues. Germline loops: CDR1 SEHNR, CDR2 FQNEAQ (reference sequence). The CDR3 region is CASSLTGSAVETQYF. For the CDR3, the DNA is TGTGCCAGCAGCTTGACGGGCTCGGCTGTGGAGACCCAGTACTTC. Looking up the rest from reference TRBV7-9 and TRBJ2-5 gives the full variable domain: DTGVSQNPRHKITKRGQNVTFRCDPISEHNRLYWYRQTLGQGPEFLTYFQNEAQLEKSRLLSDRFSAERPKGSFSTLEIQRTEQGDSAMYLCASSLTGSAVETQYFGPGTRLLVL.

The table lists this clonotype with a few counts. V usage is TRBV5-1 and J usage is TRBJ2-3; TRBD1 matches at 10 bases. The germline gives CDR1 SGHRS, CDR2 YFSETQ. V was clipped by 5 bases and J by 6 bases; unmatched bases: 6. This CDR3 is built from 14 residues. The CDR3 DNA sequence: TGCGCCAGCAGGACAGGGGGCTTTGCGGATACGCAGTATTTT. It is translated as CASRTGGFADTQYF.